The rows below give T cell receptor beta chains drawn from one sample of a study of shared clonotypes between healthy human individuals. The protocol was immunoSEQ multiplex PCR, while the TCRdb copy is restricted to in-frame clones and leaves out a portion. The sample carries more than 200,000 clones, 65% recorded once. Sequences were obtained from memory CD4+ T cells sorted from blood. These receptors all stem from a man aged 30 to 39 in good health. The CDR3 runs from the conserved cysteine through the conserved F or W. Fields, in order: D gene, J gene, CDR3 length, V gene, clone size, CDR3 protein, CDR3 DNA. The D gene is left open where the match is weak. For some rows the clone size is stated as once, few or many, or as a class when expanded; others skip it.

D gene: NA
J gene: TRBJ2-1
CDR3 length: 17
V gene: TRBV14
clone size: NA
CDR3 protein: CASSQDRRKSSYNEQFF
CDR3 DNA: TGTGCCAGCAGCCAAGATCGGAGGAAGAGCTCCTACAATGAGCAGTTCTTC

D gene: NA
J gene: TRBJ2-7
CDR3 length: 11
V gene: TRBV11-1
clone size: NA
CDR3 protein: CASPWGYEQYF
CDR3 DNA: TGTGCCAGCCCCTGGGGTTACGAGCAGTACTTC

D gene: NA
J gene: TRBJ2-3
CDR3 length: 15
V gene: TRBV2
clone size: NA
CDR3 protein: CASSGSGFGTDTQYF
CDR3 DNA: TGTGCCAGCAGTGGAAGTGGGTTCGGCACAGATACGCAGTATTTT

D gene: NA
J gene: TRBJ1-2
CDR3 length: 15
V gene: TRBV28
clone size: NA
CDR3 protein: CASSLIDGVSYGYTF
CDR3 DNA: TGTGCCAGCAGTTTAATCGACGGGGTTTCTTATGGCTACACCTTC

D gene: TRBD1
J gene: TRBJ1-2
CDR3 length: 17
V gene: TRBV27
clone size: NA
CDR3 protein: CASSPWAADRIYGGYTF
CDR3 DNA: TGTGCCAGCAGTCCGTGGGCCGCGGACAGGATTTATGGTGGCTACACCTTC

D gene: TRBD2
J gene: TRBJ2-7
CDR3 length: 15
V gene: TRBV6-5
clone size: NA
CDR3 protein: CASSYWSGSFYEQYF
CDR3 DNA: TGTGCCAGCAGTTACTGGAGCGGGAGTTTCTACGAGCAGTACTTC

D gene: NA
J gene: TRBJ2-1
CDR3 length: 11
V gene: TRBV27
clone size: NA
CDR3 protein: CASSDSYEQFF
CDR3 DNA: TGTGCCAGCAGTGACTCTTATGAGCAGTTCTTC

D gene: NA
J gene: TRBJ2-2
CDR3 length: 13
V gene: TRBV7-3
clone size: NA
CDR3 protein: CASSSVGKRELFF
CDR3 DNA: TGTGCCAGCAGCTCCGTTGGCAAGCGGGAGCTGTTTTTT

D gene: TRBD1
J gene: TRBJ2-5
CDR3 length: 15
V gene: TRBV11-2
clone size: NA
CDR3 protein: CASSPGQGAAGPQYF
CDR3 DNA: TGTGCCAGCAGCCCGGGACAGGGGGCTGCGGGGCCCCAGTACTTC

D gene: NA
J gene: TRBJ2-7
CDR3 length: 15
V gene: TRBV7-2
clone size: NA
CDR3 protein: CASSPFHGGYYEQYF
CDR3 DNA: TGTGCCAGCAGCCCGTTTCACGGGGGATACTACGAGCAGTACTTC

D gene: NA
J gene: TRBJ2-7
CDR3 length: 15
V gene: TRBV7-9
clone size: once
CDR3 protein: CASSLSGLPPYEQYF
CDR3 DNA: TGTGCCAGCAGCTTATCGGGTCTTCCCCCCTACGAGCAGTACTTC

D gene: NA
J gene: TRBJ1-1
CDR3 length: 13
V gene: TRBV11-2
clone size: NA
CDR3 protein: CASSPQRNTEAFF
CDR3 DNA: TGCGCCAGCAGCCCCCAACGGAACACTGAAGCTTTCTTT

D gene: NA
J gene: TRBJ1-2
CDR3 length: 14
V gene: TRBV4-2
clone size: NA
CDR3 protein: CASSTQQGKYGYTF
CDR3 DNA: TGTGCCAGCAGCACACAACAGGGAAAATATGGCTACACCTTC

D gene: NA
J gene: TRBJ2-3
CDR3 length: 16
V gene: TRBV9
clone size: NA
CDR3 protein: CASSGVLALASDTQYF
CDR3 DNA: TGTGCCAGCAGCGGGGTTTTGGCTCTAGCCTCAGATACGCAGTATTTT

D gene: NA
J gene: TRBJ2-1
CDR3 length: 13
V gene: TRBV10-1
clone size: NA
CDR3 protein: CASSDRLPNEQFF
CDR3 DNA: TGCGCCAGCAGTGACAGGCTCCCAAATGAGCAGTTCTTC

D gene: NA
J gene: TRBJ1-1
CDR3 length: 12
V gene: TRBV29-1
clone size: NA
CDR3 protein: CSGSQGYTEAFF
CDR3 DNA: TGCAGCGGTTCACAGGGTTACACTGAAGCTTTCTTT

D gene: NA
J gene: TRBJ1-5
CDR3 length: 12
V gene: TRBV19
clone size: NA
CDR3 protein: CASRTTSQPQHF
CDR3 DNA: TGTGCCAGTCGGACAACCAGTCAGCCCCAGCATTTT

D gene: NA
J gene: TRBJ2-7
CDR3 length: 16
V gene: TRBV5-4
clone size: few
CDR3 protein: CASKRKSPGDSYEQYF
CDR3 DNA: TGTGCCAGTAAACGAAAATCCCCGGGAGATTCGTACGAGCAGTACTTC

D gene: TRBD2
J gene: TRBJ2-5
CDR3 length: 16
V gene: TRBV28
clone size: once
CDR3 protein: CASRNGLAGVRETQYF
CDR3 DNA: TGTGCCAGCAGGAACGGACTAGCGGGAGTAAGGGAGACCCAGTACTTC

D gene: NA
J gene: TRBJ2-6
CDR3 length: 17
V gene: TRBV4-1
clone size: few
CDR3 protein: CASSQGGASSGANVLTF
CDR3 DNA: TGCGCCAGCAGCCAAGGGGGAGCTAGCTCTGGGGCCAACGTCCTGACTTTC

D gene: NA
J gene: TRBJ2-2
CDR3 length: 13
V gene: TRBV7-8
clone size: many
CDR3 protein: CASSLAWSRELFF
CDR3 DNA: TGTGCCAGCAGCTTAGCGTGGAGCCGGGAGCTGTTTTTT

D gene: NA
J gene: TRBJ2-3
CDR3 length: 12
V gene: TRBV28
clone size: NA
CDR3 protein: CASGLIGTPQYF
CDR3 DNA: TGTGCCAGCGGTCTCATTGGAACACCGCAGTATTTT

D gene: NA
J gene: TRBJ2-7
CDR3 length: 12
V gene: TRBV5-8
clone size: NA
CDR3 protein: CASSRRGWEQYF
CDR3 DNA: TGTGCCAGCAGCCGGCGGGGCTGGGAGCAGTACTTC

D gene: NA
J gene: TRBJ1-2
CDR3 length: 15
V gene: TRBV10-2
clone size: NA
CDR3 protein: CASSDPGVGNYGYTF
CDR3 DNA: TGCGCCAGCAGCGATCCAGGGGTGGGTAACTATGGCTACACCTTC

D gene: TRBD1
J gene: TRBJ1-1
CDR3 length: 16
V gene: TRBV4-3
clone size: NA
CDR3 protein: CASSDPGQGRGTEAFF
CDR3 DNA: TGCGCCAGCAGCGACCCGGGACAGGGGCGAGGCACTGAAGCTTTCTTT

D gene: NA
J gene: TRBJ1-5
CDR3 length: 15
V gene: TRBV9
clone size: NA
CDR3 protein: CASSYDGGLDQPQHF
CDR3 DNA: TGTGCCAGCAGCTACGATGGGGGGTTGGATCAGCCCCAGCATTTT

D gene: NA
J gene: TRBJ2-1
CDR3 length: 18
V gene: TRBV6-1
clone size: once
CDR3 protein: CASSEPHWRNPSYNEQFF
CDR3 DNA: TGTGCCAGCAGTGAACCCCATTGGCGGAACCCCTCCTACAATGAGCAGTTCTTC

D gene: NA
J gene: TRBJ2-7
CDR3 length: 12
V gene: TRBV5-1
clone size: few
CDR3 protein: CASSLSGYEQYF
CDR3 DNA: TGCGCCAGCAGCTTGAGCGGATACGAGCAGTACTTC

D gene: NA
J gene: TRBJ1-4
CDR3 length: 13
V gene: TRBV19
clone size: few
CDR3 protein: CASNVRPNEKLFF
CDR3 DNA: TGTGCCAGTAACGTCAGGCCAAATGAAAAACTGTTTTTT